Shown below are 28 T cell receptor beta chains from a single sample sequenced in a study of regulatory T cells in long-lasting Graves disease. With iRepertoire HTBI primers and Arm-PCR of CDR3 regions, TCR beta libraries were built. TCRdb reprocessed the multiplex PCR reads via MiXCR and lists one record per CDR3 protein. The sample contains 500,000 to 700,000 distinct CDR3 sequences, around 30% of which appear only once. Time point given: persistent/refractory GD, antithyroid drugs over 5 years with positive TRAb. The TCR library used RNA extracted from PBMCs. The material sequenced was peripheral blood mononuclear cells (PBMCs), taken when the disease was refractory, from a patient treated with antithyroid drugs. Every receptor here comes from a female donor with Graves disease.

This sequence joins TRBV28 and TRBJ1-4; D gene ambiguous. Germline V gene data show CDR1 as MDHEN and CDR2 as SYDVKM. V lost 1 base to trimming and J lost 11 bases, with 11 bases between them. The CDR3 totals 13 residues. CDR3 sequence reads: CASSLLPGPKLFF. The CDR3 nucleotides are TGTGCCAGCAGTTTATTGCCCGGACCTAAACTGTTTTTT.

This sequence joins TRBV5-1 and TRBJ1-4; TRBD1 is a possible D gene (6 bases). The germline V gene has CDR1 SGHRS and CDR2 YFSETQ. V lost 0 bases, J lost 9 bases, and 12 bases lay in between. The CDR3 covers 14 residues. The DNA for the CDR3 is TGCGCCAGCAGCTTGGAGAACAGGGAGCAAAAACTGTTTTTT. It encodes CASSLENREQKLFF.

J is TRBJ1-1 and V is TRBV30; D is unresolved. CDR1 is GTSNPN and CDR2 is SVGIG in the germline V gene (reference sequence). The CDR3 totals 13 residues. The V and J ends lost 8 bases and 3 bases respectively, with 16 bases between them. The CDR3 sequence is CAGRRNRDTEAFF. The CDR3 DNA is TGTGCCGGACGTCGTAACCGGGACACTGAAGCTTTCTTT.

This sequence joins TRBV6-1 and TRBJ1-2; D is perhaps TRBD1 (6 bases). Germline CDR1 is MNHNS and CDR2 is SASEGT. This CDR3 comprises 13 residues. The V and J ends lost 6 bases and 4 bases respectively, with 12 bases between them. This chain's CDR3 is CASRVGQPYGYTF. The CDR3 DNA sequence: TGTGCCAGCAGGGTCGGACAGCCCTATGGCTACACCTTC.

This clonotype was recorded a few times. The chain carries TRBV7-2 and TRBJ1-1; maybe TRBD1 (5 bases). CDR1 SGHTA and CDR2 FQGNSA come from the germline V gene. This CDR3 contains 12 residues. Trimming cost V 5 bases and J 14 bases, with 18 bases left between them. This CDR3 is CASSLDRPLVFF. The CDR3 nucleotides read TGTGCCAGCAGCCTAGACAGACCTCTAGTGTTCTTT.

This clonotype was detected many times. The J gene is TRBJ2-7, the V gene TRBV11-2; D may be TRBD2 (5 bases). V was clipped by 5 bases and J by 4 bases, with 12 bases between them. Per the germline V gene, CDR1 is SGHAT and CDR2 is FQNNGV. The CDR3 has 13 amino acids. CDR3 protein: CASSPGSGYEQYF. CDR3 DNA sequence: TGTGCCAGCAGCCCGGGCTCGGGGTACGAGCAGTACTTC. The full variable domain, with the rest looked up from reference TRBV11-2 and TRBJ2-7, is EAGVAQSPRYKIIEKRQSVAFWCNPISGHATLYWYQQILGQGPKLLIQFQNNGVVDDSQLPKDRFSAERLKGVDSTLKIQPAKLEDSAVYLCASSPGSGYEQYFGPGTRLTVT.

Note on this clonotype: One junction end does not reproduce the germline sequence, and a read error may be involved. The chain carries TRBV5-1 and TRBJ2-7; 12 bases map to TRBD1. Germline CDR1 reads SGHRS; CDR2 reads YFSETQ. The CDR3 extends over 14 amino acids. The CDR3 region is CASSWDRGPDEQYF. Written as DNA, the CDR3 is TGTGCCAGCAGCTGGGACAGGGGGCCGGACGAGCAGTACTTC.

This clonotype was observed many times. The J gene is TRBJ1-1, the V gene TRBV28; D perhaps matches TRBD1 (6 bases). CDR1 and CDR2 from the germline V gene are MDHEN and SYDVKM. The V end lost 7 bases, the J end lost 5 bases, and 11 bases lay between the germline ends. The length of the CDR3 is 12 residues. DNA for the CDR3: TGTGCCAGCATTACTGGACAGACTGAAGCTTTCTTT. Translation gives CASITGQTEAFF.

In its sample, this clonotype was seen many times. This CDR3 reads CASTKELRGGGYTF. CDR3 in DNA: TGTGCCAGCACCAAAGAGCTCCGGGGGGGTGGCTACACCTTC. J is TRBJ1-2 and V is TRBV6-1, with TRBD1 as a possible D gene (5 bases). Trimming shortened V by 7 bases and J by 7 bases, and 19 bases separated the two germline ends. CDR3 length: 14 residues. The germline gives CDR1 MNHNS, CDR2 SASEGT.

This clonotype was seen ten or more times. This chain joins TRBV11-2 and TRBJ1-2; D not resolved. Trimming left V 5 bases short and J 2 bases short, with 12 bases between. The CDR3 is made up of 14 amino acids. Germline loops: CDR1 SGHAT, CDR2 FQNNGV. CDR3 coding DNA: TGTGCCAGCAGCCCACCTGGACGGAACTATGGCTACACCTTC. It is translated as CASSPPGRNYGYTF.

A note on this clonotype: This sequence may be a read error, since a much larger clone differs from it by one base. V is TRBV11-2 and J is TRBJ2-7; TRBD2 agrees at 7 bases. The germline V gene encodes CDR1 SGHAT and CDR2 FQNNGV. This CDR3 is built from 15 residues. The CDR3 DNA sequence: TGTGCCAGCAGCAGAGGGGAGGGGATGGCCTACGAGCAGTGCTTC. Encoded protein: CASSRGEGMAYEQCF.

This clonotype was picked up a small number of times. The rearrangement links TRBV19 to TRBJ1-1; D is perhaps TRBD1 (5 bases). Germline CDR1 reads LNHDA; CDR2 reads SQIVND (reference sequence). The CDR3 length is 15 residues. Trimming cost V 3 bases and J 1 base, with 12 bases left between them. This CDR3 is CASSIPGLRNTEAFF. In DNA form, the CDR3 reads TGTGCCAGTAGTATCCCGGGACTGCGGAACACTGAAGCTTTCTTT. The entire variable domain, with the rest obtained from reference TRBV19 and TRBJ1-1, is as follows: DGGITQSPKYLFRKEGQNVTLSCEQNLNHDAMYWYRQDPGQGLRLIYYSQIVNDFQKGDIAEGYSVSREKKESFPLTVTSAQKNPTAFYLCASSIPGLRNTEAFFGQGTRLTVV.

The chain carries TRBV27 and TRBJ2-7; a weak D match, TRBD2 (7 bases). Germline V gene lookup returns CDR1 MNHEY and CDR2 SMNVEV (reference sequence). CDR3 length: 13 amino acids. V lost 3 bases and J lost 7, with 13 bases in between. CDR3 in amino acids: CASSLGGAREQYF. The CDR3 DNA sequence: TGTGCCAGCAGTTTGGGGGGGGCAAGGGAGCAGTACTTC.

A few counts support this clonotype. V and J are TRBV6-1 and TRBJ1-1; D possibly corresponds to TRBD1 (6 bases). The CDR3 spans 14 residues. Per germline, CDR1 MNHNS and CDR2 SASEGT. The V end was cut by 6 bases, the J end by 5 bases, with 16 bases between. This chain's CDR3 is CASSPNTGITEAFF. Written as DNA, the CDR3 is TGTGCCAGCAGCCCTAATACAGGGATAACTGAAGCTTTCTTT.

This chain joins TRBV6-2 or TRBV6-3 and TRBJ1-5, with 7 positions matching TRBD1. The trim removed 6 bases at V and 6 bases at J, leaving 8 bases unmatched. This CDR3 is built from 14 residues. The germline gives CDR1 MNHEY, CDR2 SVGEGT. CDR3 bases: TGTGCCAGCAGCCTCAAAGGGACAGCTCAGCCCCAGCATTTT. Translating gives CASSLKGTAQPQHF.

The chain carries TRBV28 and TRBJ1-1, with unresolved D. The length of the CDR3 is 12 residues. Trimming pared 8 bases from V and 8 bases from J, leaving 15 bases between. The V gene's germline CDR1 is MDHEN and CDR2 SYDVKM. CDR3 DNA sequence: TGTGCCAGCCTCTCCCTGTATGGGGAAGCTTTCTTT. Protein product: CASLSLYGEAFF.

The chain combines TRBV2 with TRBJ2-4; possibly TRBD1 for D (5 bases). Per germline, CDR1 SNHLY and CDR2 FYNNEI. Trimming removed 7 bases at V and 2 bases at J, with 12 bases between. The CDR3 contains 14 residues. CDR3 sequence (DNA): TGTGCCAGCACGGATGCAGGGACCAAAAACATTCAGTACTTC. Protein sequence: CASTDAGTKNIQYF. Full variable domain (outside the CDR3, taken from reference TRBV2 and TRBJ2-4): EPEVTQTPSHQVTQMGQEVILRCVPISNHLYFYWYRQILGQKVEFLVSFYNNEISEKSEIFDDQFSVERPDGSNFTLKIRSTKLEDSAMYFCASTDAGTKNIQYFGAGTRLSVL.

This clonotype was recorded at least ten times. V usage is TRBV28 and J usage is TRBJ1-1; possible D gene TRBD1, 6 bases. The CDR3 runs 12 residues. Germline lookup yields CDR1 MDHEN and CDR2 SYDVKM. V was clipped by 5 bases and J by 11 bases, with 15 bases between them. The CDR3 region is CASSETQGSAFF. The CDR3 DNA sequence: TGTGCCAGCAGTGAAACGCAGGGGTCCGCTTTCTTT.

This rearrangement joins TRBV29-1 to TRBJ2-7; the D is unclear. The CDR3 loop spans 13 amino acids. Trimming took 3 bases from V and 4 from J, leaving 13 bases between them. Looked up from germline, CDR1 is SQVTM and CDR2 is ANQGSEA. CDR3 DNA: TGCAGCGTTGATTCGGTGTTGGGTTACGAGCAGTACTTC. Translating gives CSVDSVLGYEQYF.

This clonotype was counted many times. In nucleotides, the CDR3 is TGTGCCAGCAGCTTAGTACACAGGCAGCCCCAGCATTTT. Its protein is CASSLVHRQPQHF. The chain uses TRBV11-2 and TRBJ1-5; a possible D gene is TRBD1 (5 bases). Germline CDR1 is SGHAT and CDR2 is FQNNGV. This CDR3 contains 13 residues. V gave up 1 base and J gave up 7 bases, with 8 bases separating them.

The chain employs TRBV27 and TRBJ2-7, with a weak D call TRBD2 (6 bases). Germline values: CDR1 MNHEY, CDR2 SMNVEV (reference sequence). The CDR3 is made up of 14 amino acids. Trimming stripped 3 bases from V and 4 bases from J, with 13 bases between. The chain's CDR3 is CASSFLRREYEQYF. As DNA, the CDR3 is TGTGCCAGCAGTTTTCTCCGGAGGGAGTACGAGCAGTACTTC.

The chain joins TRBV5-6 to TRBJ2-5; D call uncertain. Germline loops: CDR1 SGHDT, CDR2 YYEEEE. V lost 4 bases, J lost 7 bases, and 11 bases lay in between. The CDR3 extends over 12 amino acids. In nucleotides, the CDR3 is TGTGCCAGCAGCGCCCAGTCCCGGACCCAGTACTTC. This encodes CASSAQSRTQYF.

This clonotype was found a few times. The V and J genes are TRBV5-6 and TRBJ2-5; D is uncertain. V was clipped by 7 bases and J by 4 bases, with 14 bases between them. The CDR3 length is 13 residues. Germline V lookup: CDR1 SGHDT, CDR2 YYEEEE. CDR3 loop: CASGMALSETQYF. As DNA, the CDR3 is TGTGCCAGCGGTATGGCCCTTTCAGAGACCCAGTACTTC.

This clonotype was found many times. The chain is built from TRBV20-1 and TRBJ2-7, with 8 positions matching TRBD2. CDR3 size: 13 residues. With 3 bases clipped from V and 4 bases from J, the junction kept 5 bases outside the gene matches. Germline CDR1 DFQATT, CDR2 SNEGSKA (reference sequence). CDR3: CSASPGTRYEQYF. The CDR3 DNA follows: TGCAGTGCTAGTCCCGGGACTAGATACGAGCAGTACTTC.

This clonotype was detected only a few times. The rearrangement links TRBV20-1 to TRBJ1-1; tentatively, D is TRBD1 (6 bases). Trimming pared 5 bases from V and 2 bases from J, leaving 12 bases between. CDR3 size: 13 residues. Germline CDR1 and CDR2: DFQATT and SNEGSKA (reference sequence). The CDR3 DNA is TGCAGTGCTGAACCGGGACAAAACACTGAAGCTTTCTTT. It specifies CSAEPGQNTEAFF.

This chain uses TRBV6-2 or TRBV6-3 with TRBJ1-5; tentatively, D is TRBD1 (6 bases). V shed 2 bases and J shed 6 bases, with 14 bases lying between them. CDR3 length: 15 residues. From germline, CDR1 is MNHEY and CDR2 SVGEGT. The CDR3: CASSYLDRGAQPQHF. As DNA, the CDR3 is TGTGCCAGCAGTTACCTGGACAGAGGAGCTCAGCCCCAGCATTTT.

This clonotype was seen only a few times. The V call is TRBV28, the J call TRBJ1-1, with D unresolved. The CDR3 covers 15 residues. V lost 3 bases and J 0 bases, leaving 11 bases between the germline ends. From germline, CDR1 is MDHEN and CDR2 SYDVKM. CDR3 amino acids: CASSFQGFMNTEAFF. DNA of the CDR3: TGTGCCAGCAGTTTTCAAGGGTTCATGAACACTGAAGCTTTCTTT.

The rearrangement joins TRBV7-2 to TRBJ2-5; D remains ambiguous. Germline loops: CDR1 SGHTA, CDR2 FQGNSA. V lost 0 bases and J lost 5, with 7 bases in between. This CDR3 contains 13 residues. CDR3 amino acids: CASSLAQYETQYF. In DNA, the CDR3 is TGTGCCAGCAGCTTAGCCCAGTATGAGACCCAGTACTTC.